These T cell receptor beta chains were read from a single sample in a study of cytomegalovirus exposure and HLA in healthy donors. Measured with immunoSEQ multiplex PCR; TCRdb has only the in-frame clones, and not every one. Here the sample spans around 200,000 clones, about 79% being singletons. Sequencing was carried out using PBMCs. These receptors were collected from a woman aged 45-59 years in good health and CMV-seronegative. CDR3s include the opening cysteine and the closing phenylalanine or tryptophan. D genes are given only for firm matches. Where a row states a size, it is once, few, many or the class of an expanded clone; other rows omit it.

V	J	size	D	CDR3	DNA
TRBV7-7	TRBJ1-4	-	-	CASSLVAGTNEKLFF	TGTGCCAGCAGCTTAGTCGCCGGAACTAATGAAAAACTGTTTTTT
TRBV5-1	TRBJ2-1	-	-	CASSRSGYNEQFF	TGCGCCAGCAGTCGCTCAGGGTACAATGAGCAGTTCTTC
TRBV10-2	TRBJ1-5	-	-	CASARTAANSNQPQHF	TGCGCCAGCGCTCGGACAGCAGCTAATAGCAATCAGCCCCAGCATTTT
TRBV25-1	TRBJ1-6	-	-	CASSEYGGASSYNSPLHF	TGTGCCAGCAGTGAATATGGGGGGGCGAGCTCCTATAATTCACCCCTCCACTTT
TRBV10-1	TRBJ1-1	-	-	CASSGQGTRSTEAFF	TGCGCCAGCAGTGGGCAGGGGACGAGGAGCACTGAAGCTTTCTTT
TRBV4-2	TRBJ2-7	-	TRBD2	CASSQETELALAYEQYF	TGTGCCAGCAGCCAAGAAACAGAACTAGCGCTTGCCTACGAGCAGTACTTC
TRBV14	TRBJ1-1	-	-	CASSQVSGQEAFF	TGTGCCAGCAGCCAAGTATCCGGACAGGAAGCTTTCTTT
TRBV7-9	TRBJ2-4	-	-	CASSTYRGASAKNIQYF	TGTGCCAGCAGTACCTATCGGGGAGCGTCGGCCAAAAACATTCAGTACTTC
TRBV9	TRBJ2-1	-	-	CASSVVTGSYNEQFF	TGTGCCAGCAGCGTAGTAACAGGGAGTTACAATGAGCAGTTCTTC
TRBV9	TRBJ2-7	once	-	CASSVDAGQIYEQYF	TGTGCCAGCAGCGTAGACGCTGGACAGATCTACGAGCAGTACTTC
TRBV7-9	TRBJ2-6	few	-	CASSSLQHSGANVLTF	TGTGCCAGCAGCTCGCTACAGCACTCTGGGGCCAACGTCCTGACTTTC
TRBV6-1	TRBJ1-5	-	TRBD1	CASSRTGQHNQPQHF	TGTGCCAGCAGTCGGACAGGCCAGCATAATCAGCCCCAGCATTTT
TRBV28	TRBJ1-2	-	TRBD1	CASSRRDRLDYGYTF	TGTGCCAGCAGCCGCCGGGACAGGCTAGACTATGGCTACACCTTC
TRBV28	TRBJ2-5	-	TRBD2	CASSSSGRAQYF	TGTGCCAGCAGTTCATCAGGGAGGGCCCAGTACTTC
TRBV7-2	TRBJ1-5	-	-	CASSLKRGIGQPQHF	TGTGCCAGCAGCCTCAAAAGGGGAATCGGACAGCCCCAGCATTTT
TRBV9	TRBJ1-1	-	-	CASSVGRGRLNTNTEAFF	TGTGCCAGCAGCGTAGGGCGCGGCAGACTAAACACGAACACTGAAGCTTTCTTT
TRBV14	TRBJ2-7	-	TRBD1	CASSRALGQETYEQYF	TGTGCCAGCAGTCGAGCCCTAGGACAGGAGACCTACGAGCAGTACTTC
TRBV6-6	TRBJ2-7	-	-	CASRGHATTYEQYF	TGTGCCAGCAGGGGACACGCGACGACCTACGAGCAGTACTTC
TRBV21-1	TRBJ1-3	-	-	CASRPYMVRLSGNTIYF	TGTGCCAGCCGCCCTTACATGGTCAGGCTCTCTGGAAACACCATATATTTT
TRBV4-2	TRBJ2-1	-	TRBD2	CASSPRLAGASYNEQFF	TGTGCCAGCAGCCCCCGACTAGCGGGGGCCTCTTACAATGAGCAGTTCTTC
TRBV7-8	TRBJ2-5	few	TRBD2	CASSLRLAGSQETQYF	TGTGCCAGCAGCTTAAGACTAGCGGGCTCCCAAGAGACCCAGTACTTC
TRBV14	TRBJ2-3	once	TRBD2	CASSRLAGVMTDTQYF	TGTGCCAGCAGCCGCCTGGCGGGAGTGATGACAGATACGCAGTATTTT